Shown below are 9 T cell receptor beta chains from a single sample sequenced in a study of identical twins. TCRdb analysed the 5' RACE reads with MiXCR anew, one entry per CDR3 protein. The table shows fewer than 250,000 distinct CDR3 sequences, with approximately 16% occurring only once. This same sample was also taken into another study, of T cells expressing NK-cell markers.

Sequenced sample: CD8+ T cells sorted from blood. These receptors all come from a woman aged 18 to 35 in good health.

The V gene is TRBV11-2, the J gene TRBJ2-3, with 8 nucleotides matching TRBD2. V dropped 1 base and J dropped 3; count of bases not matched to a gene: 12. The CDR3 runs to 18 residues. Germline V CDR1 and CDR2: SGHAT, FQNNGV. The CDR3 loop is CASSLVSREAHLTDTQYF. CDR3 DNA sequence: TGTGCCAGCAGCTTAGTATCGCGGGAGGCCCACCTTACAGATACGCAGTATTTT.

The gene calls are TRBV12-3 or TRBV12-4 and TRBJ2-1; D gene uncertain. V was clipped by 1 base and J by 10 bases, with 11 bases between them. The CDR3 sequence is 13 residues long. CDR3 coding DNA: TGTGCCAGCAGTTTAGGTTCGGGCTTCGAGCAGTTCTTC. The encoded protein is CASSLGSGFEQFF.

This clonotype showed up just a few times. The chain has TRBV3-1 and TRBJ1-4, with D unclear. The CDR3 consists of 16 residues. Trimming left V 0 bases short and J 8 bases short, with 16 bases between. The germline V gene encodes CDR1 LGHDT and CDR2 YNNKEL (reference sequence). CDR3 protein: CASSQESDLYREKLFF. CDR3 in DNA: TGTGCCAGCAGCCAAGAGTCGGACCTCTATAGGGAAAAACTGTTTTTT.

The chain uses TRBV12-3 or TRBV12-4 and TRBJ2-5; D perhaps matches TRBD2 (6 bases). The CDR3 is made up of 13 amino acids. Trimming cost V 6 bases and J 2 bases, with 10 bases left between them. The CDR3 here is CASSPSVQETQYF. The CDR3 region has the DNA TGTGCCAGCAGCCCTAGCGTGCAAGAGACCCAGTACTTC.

This clonotype turned up a few times. The V call is TRBV7-7, the J call TRBJ2-1, with TRBD2 identical over 10 bases. CDR1 is SSHAT and CDR2 is FNYEAQ in the germline V gene (reference sequence). The trim removed 3 bases at V and 2 bases at J, leaving 4 bases unmatched. The CDR3 spans 16 residues. The CDR3 region is CASSLKAGGPYNEQFF. The DNA for the CDR3 is TGTGCCAGCAGCTTGAAAGCGGGAGGGCCCTACAATGAGCAGTTCTTC.

This clonotype was seen repeatedly, ten times or more. The chain has TRBV7-9 and TRBJ2-7; the D is unclear. V was clipped by 1 base and J by 3 bases, with 4 bases between them. The CDR3 consists of 12 residues. From germline, CDR1 is SEHNR and CDR2 FQNEAQ (reference sequence). CDR3 in amino acids: CASSLVLYEQYF. Here the CDR3 DNA reads TGTGCCAGCAGCTTAGTGCTCTACGAGCAGTACTTC.

This clonotype was picked up a small number of times. This chain joins TRBV11-2 and TRBJ2-5, with 9 bases aligning to TRBD1. The CDR3 spans 14 residues. CDR1 is SGHAT and CDR2 is FQNNGV in the germline V gene. J lost 6 bases, V lost 7 bases, and 9 bases had no gene match. The CDR3 sequence: CASKMTGGEQTQYF. The CDR3 DNA reads as TGTGCCAGCAAGATGACAGGGGGTGAACAGACCCAGTACTTC.

The chain links TRBV5-4 to TRBJ2-2; TRBD1 aligns across 7 bases. The V gene end was trimmed by 0 bases and the J gene end by 4 bases; junction bases not matched to a gene: 6. Germline CDR1 and CDR2: SGHNT and YYREEE (reference sequence). This CDR3 comprises 16 residues. CDR3: CASSLERGRTTGELFF. CDR3 nucleotides: TGTGCCAGCAGCTTGGAAAGGGGGCGGACCACCGGGGAGCTGTTTTTT.

There are a few counts of this clonotype. The gene calls are TRBV5-1 and TRBJ2-1; the D is unclear. V shed 2 bases and J shed 8 bases, with 8 bases lying between them. Germline V gene data show CDR1 as SGHRS and CDR2 as YFSETQ. The CDR3 totals 12 residues. The CDR3, as DNA: TGCGCCAGCAGCTTTGTCCAGCATGAGCAGTTCTTC. Its translation is CASSFVQHEQFF.